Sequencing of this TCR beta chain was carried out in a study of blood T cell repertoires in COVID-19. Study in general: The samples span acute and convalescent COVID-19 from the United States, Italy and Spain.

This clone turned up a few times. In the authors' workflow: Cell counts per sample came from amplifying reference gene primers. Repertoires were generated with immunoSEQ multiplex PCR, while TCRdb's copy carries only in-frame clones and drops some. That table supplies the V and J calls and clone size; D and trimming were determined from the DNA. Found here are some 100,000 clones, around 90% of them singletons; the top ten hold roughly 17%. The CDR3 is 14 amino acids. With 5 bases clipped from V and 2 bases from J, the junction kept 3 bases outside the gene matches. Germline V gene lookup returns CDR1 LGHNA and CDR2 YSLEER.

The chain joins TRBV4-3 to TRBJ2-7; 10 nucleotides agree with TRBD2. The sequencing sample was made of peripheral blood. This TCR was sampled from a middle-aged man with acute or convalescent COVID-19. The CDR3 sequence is CASSLAGGAYEQYF. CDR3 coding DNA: TGCGCCAGCAGCTTAGCGGGGGGCGCCTACGAGCAGTACTTC.